The entry below gives a single T cell receptor (beta chain) sequence along with its context. The junction had 8 bases not matched to a gene; V was cut back by 3 bases and J by 6 bases. Per the germline V gene, CDR1 is ENHRY and CDR2 is SYGVKD. The CDR3 totals 15 residues. This record belongs to a study of blood T cell repertoires in COVID-19. Study-wide context: Nucleic acid was either cDNA or gDNA, and it came from T cells, B-cell-depleted T cells, or PBMCs.

Profiled with immunoSEQ multiplex PCR; TCRdb holds only in-frame clones, not every one. The table records over 55,000 clones, around 87% of them present only once. The specimen sequenced was peripheral blood. The origin of this receptor is a man aged 45 to 65 with active COVID-19. J is TRBJ2-7 and V is TRBV10-3; 10 bases line up with TRBD2. CDR3: CAISDLAGDVGEQYF. CDR3 coding DNA: TGTGCCATCAGTGATCTAGCGGGGGACGTGGGCGAGCAGTACTTC.